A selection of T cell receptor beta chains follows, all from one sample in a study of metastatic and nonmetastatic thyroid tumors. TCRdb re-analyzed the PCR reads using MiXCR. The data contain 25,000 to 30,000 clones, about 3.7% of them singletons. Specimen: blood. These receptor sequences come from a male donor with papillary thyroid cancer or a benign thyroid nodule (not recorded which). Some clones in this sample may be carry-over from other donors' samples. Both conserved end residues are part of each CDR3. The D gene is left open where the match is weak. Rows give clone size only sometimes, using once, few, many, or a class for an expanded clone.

cdr3_aa: CASSPGQGSYEQYF
cdr3_nt: TGCGCCAGCAGCCCGGGACAGGGCTCCTACGAGCAGTACTTC
j_call: TRBJ2-7
cdr3_length: 14
v_call: TRBV10-1
d_call: TRBD1
clone_size: many

cdr3_aa: CASSSTGVKGEQYF
cdr3_nt: TGTGCCAGCAGCTCGACAGGGGTGAAGGGCGAGCAGTACTTC
j_call: TRBJ2-7
cdr3_length: 14
v_call: TRBV11-2
d_call: TRBD1
clone_size: NA

cdr3_aa: CASATVKYIQYF
cdr3_nt: TGTGCCAGCGCAACAGTTAAATACATTCAGTACTTC
j_call: TRBJ2-4
cdr3_length: 12
v_call: TRBV12-3/TRBV12-4
d_call: NA
clone_size: few

cdr3_aa: CATSRSPGEKLFF
cdr3_nt: TGTGCCACCAGTCGGTCCCCTGGGGAAAAACTGTTTTTT
j_call: TRBJ1-4
cdr3_length: 13
v_call: TRBV15
d_call: NA
clone_size: NA

cdr3_aa: CASSSNPTLSSGSLDEQFF
cdr3_nt: TGTGCCAGCAGCTCCAATCCAACACTATCTAGCGGGAGTCTCGATGAGCAGTTCTTC
j_call: TRBJ2-1
cdr3_length: 19
v_call: TRBV5-6
d_call: TRBD2
clone_size: many

cdr3_aa: CASRVSGTGGEKLFF
cdr3_nt: TGTGCCAGCAGAGTGTCGGGGACAGGGGGTGAAAAACTGTTTTTT
j_call: TRBJ1-4
cdr3_length: 15
v_call: TRBV28
d_call: TRBD1
clone_size: few

cdr3_aa: CSASPGQVEAFF
cdr3_nt: TGCAGTGCTAGCCCAGGCCAAGTCGAAGCTTTCTTT
j_call: TRBJ1-1
cdr3_length: 12
v_call: TRBV20-1
d_call: NA
clone_size: few

cdr3_aa: CSGEGLGTRTEAFF
cdr3_nt: TGCAGCGGGGAAGGCCTCGGGACCCGAACTGAAGCTTTCTTT
j_call: TRBJ1-1
cdr3_length: 14
v_call: TRBV29-1
d_call: NA
clone_size: many

cdr3_aa: CASSLRDANEQFF
cdr3_nt: TGTGCCAGCAGTTTAAGGGACGCCAATGAGCAGTTCTTC
j_call: TRBJ2-1
cdr3_length: 13
v_call: TRBV12-3/TRBV12-4
d_call: NA
clone_size: few

cdr3_aa: CASSLQTVPGSYEQYF
cdr3_nt: TGTGCCAGCAGTCTCCAGACAGTGCCGGGGTCCTACGAGCAGTACTTC
j_call: TRBJ2-7
cdr3_length: 16
v_call: TRBV2
d_call: NA
clone_size: NA

cdr3_aa: CASSLFGRDYSTDTQYF
cdr3_nt: TGCGCCAGCAGCTTGTTTGGGCGCGATTATAGCACAGATACGCAGTATTTT
j_call: TRBJ2-3
cdr3_length: 17
v_call: TRBV5-1
d_call: NA
clone_size: NA

cdr3_aa: CASSILGRLSYNEQFF
cdr3_nt: TGTGCCAGTAGTATTTTGGGGCGGCTCTCCTACAATGAGCAGTTCTTC
j_call: TRBJ2-1
cdr3_length: 16
v_call: TRBV19
d_call: NA
clone_size: NA

cdr3_aa: CASSLREGLPISSTDTQYF
cdr3_nt: TGTGCCAGTAGTTTACGAGAGGGCCTCCCCATATCTAGCACAGATACGCAGTATTTT
j_call: TRBJ2-3
cdr3_length: 19
v_call: TRBV19
d_call: NA
clone_size: many

cdr3_aa: CASTRGGGLGVYEQYF
cdr3_nt: TGTGCCAGCACCAGGGGGGGGGGTCTAGGCGTCTACGAGCAGTACTTC
j_call: TRBJ2-7
cdr3_length: 16
v_call: TRBV12-3/TRBV12-4
d_call: NA
clone_size: many

cdr3_aa: CASTGDTGELFF
cdr3_nt: TGTGCCAGTACAGGGGACACCGGGGAGCTGTTTTTT
j_call: TRBJ2-2
cdr3_length: 12
v_call: TRBV19
d_call: NA
clone_size: few

cdr3_aa: CASSSTVTNSPLHF
cdr3_nt: TGTGCCAGCAGCTCTACAGTGACTAATTCACCCCTCCACTTT
j_call: TRBJ1-6
cdr3_length: 14
v_call: TRBV9
d_call: NA
clone_size: many

cdr3_aa: CASSVLRTGNEKLFF
cdr3_nt: TGTGCCAGCAGCGTGCTCCGGACGGGGAATGAAAAACTGTTTTTT
j_call: TRBJ1-4
cdr3_length: 15
v_call: TRBV5-6
d_call: NA
clone_size: many

cdr3_aa: CASSLTDSYNQTQHF
cdr3_nt: TGCGCCAGCAGCTTGACCGACAGTTACAATCAGACCCAGCATTTT
j_call: TRBJ1-5
cdr3_length: 15
v_call: TRBV5-1
d_call: NA
clone_size: few

cdr3_aa: CASRIAGVDGELFF
cdr3_nt: TGTGCCAGCAGAATAGCGGGAGTTGACGGGGAGCTGTTTTTT
j_call: TRBJ2-2
cdr3_length: 14
v_call: TRBV12-3/TRBV12-4
d_call: TRBD2
clone_size: NA

cdr3_aa: CASSPAGTANEKLFF
cdr3_nt: TGTGCCAGCAGCCCAGCCGGGACCGCTAATGAAAAACTGTTTTTT
j_call: TRBJ1-4
cdr3_length: 15
v_call: TRBV7-9
d_call: NA
clone_size: NA

cdr3_aa: CASSLGLAATDTQYF
cdr3_nt: TGTGCCAGCAGCTTGGGACTAGCGGCCACAGATACGCAGTATTTT
j_call: TRBJ2-3
cdr3_length: 15
v_call: TRBV5-6
d_call: TRBD2
clone_size: many

cdr3_aa: CASSGTAQETQYF
cdr3_nt: TGTGCCAGTAGTGGGACAGCACAAGAGACCCAGTACTTC
j_call: TRBJ2-5
cdr3_length: 13
v_call: TRBV19
d_call: TRBD1
clone_size: few

cdr3_aa: CASSIADNGGIAFF
cdr3_nt: TGTGCCAGCAGTATCGCCGACAATGGGGGAATCGCTTTCTTT
j_call: TRBJ1-1
cdr3_length: 14
v_call: TRBV6-1
d_call: NA
clone_size: few

cdr3_aa: CSAPEIGGGNQPQHF
cdr3_nt: TGCAGTGCTCCAGAGATCGGGGGTGGAAATCAGCCCCAGCATTTT
j_call: TRBJ1-5
cdr3_length: 15
v_call: TRBV20-1
d_call: NA
clone_size: few

cdr3_aa: CASSRQGHNEQFF
cdr3_nt: TGTGCCAGCAGTCGACAGGGTCACAATGAGCAGTTCTTC
j_call: TRBJ2-1
cdr3_length: 13
v_call: TRBV6-1
d_call: TRBD1
clone_size: NA

cdr3_aa: CASSLRGSGTLHEKYF
cdr3_nt: TGTGCCAGCAGTCTCCGAGGAAGCGGGACCCTCCACGAGAAGTACTTC
j_call: TRBJ2-7
cdr3_length: 16
v_call: TRBV6-2/TRBV6-3
d_call: TRBD2
clone_size: once

cdr3_aa: CASSLVGGEEQYF
cdr3_nt: TGTGCCAGCAGCTTAGTGGGTGGGGAGGAGCAGTACTTC
j_call: TRBJ2-7
cdr3_length: 13
v_call: TRBV7-2
d_call: NA
clone_size: few

cdr3_aa: CASSLGRGQGDTEAFF
cdr3_nt: TGTGCCAGCAGCTTAGGTCGGGGACAGGGTGACACTGAAGCTTTCTTT
j_call: TRBJ1-1
cdr3_length: 16
v_call: TRBV11-2
d_call: TRBD1
clone_size: few

cdr3_aa: CASSQSTPGNTEAFF
cdr3_nt: TGTGCCAGCAGTCAATCGACCCCTGGGAACACTGAAGCTTTCTTT
j_call: TRBJ1-1
cdr3_length: 15
v_call: TRBV6-1
d_call: NA
clone_size: many

cdr3_aa: CASSPQGGTEAFF
cdr3_nt: TGTGCCAGTAGTCCCCAGGGAGGCACTGAAGCTTTCTTT
j_call: TRBJ1-1
cdr3_length: 13
v_call: TRBV19
d_call: NA
clone_size: many

cdr3_aa: CAGTAGAYEQYF
cdr3_nt: TGTGCCGGCACAGCGGGGGCCTACGAGCAGTACTTC
j_call: TRBJ2-7
cdr3_length: 12
v_call: TRBV6-1
d_call: TRBD2
clone_size: NA

cdr3_aa: CASSLGTAQDSPLHF
cdr3_nt: TGTGCCAGCAGCTTAGGGACAGCGCAGGATTCACCCCTCCACTTT
j_call: TRBJ1-6
cdr3_length: 15
v_call: TRBV7-6
d_call: NA
clone_size: many

cdr3_aa: CASSLLGRVRYGEQFF
cdr3_nt: TGTGCCAGCAGTTTACTTGGGAGGGTAAGGTATGGTGAGCAGTTCTTC
j_call: TRBJ2-1
cdr3_length: 16
v_call: TRBV28
d_call: TRBD2
clone_size: NA

cdr3_aa: CSAHLAGRPDTQYF
cdr3_nt: TGCAGTGCTCACCTAGCGGGAAGGCCAGATACGCAGTATTTT
j_call: TRBJ2-3
cdr3_length: 14
v_call: TRBV20-1
d_call: TRBD2
clone_size: many

cdr3_aa: CASSQDGTGSGETQYF
cdr3_nt: TGCGCCAGCAGCCAAGATGGTACAGGGAGCGGTGAGACCCAGTACTTC
j_call: TRBJ2-5
cdr3_length: 16
v_call: TRBV4-1
d_call: NA
clone_size: many

cdr3_aa: CASSQDPNEKLFF
cdr3_nt: TGCGCCAGCAGCCAAGATCCGAATGAAAAACTGTTTTTT
j_call: TRBJ1-4
cdr3_length: 13
v_call: TRBV4-1
d_call: NA
clone_size: few

cdr3_aa: CASRVTENTEAFF
cdr3_nt: TGTGCCAGTAGAGTAACAGAGAACACTGAAGCTTTCTTT
j_call: TRBJ1-1
cdr3_length: 13
v_call: TRBV19
d_call: NA
clone_size: NA

cdr3_aa: CASSDGGETGELFF
cdr3_nt: TGTGCCAGCAGTGACGGGGGGGAGACCGGGGAGCTGTTTTTT
j_call: TRBJ2-2
cdr3_length: 14
v_call: TRBV6-4
d_call: TRBD2
clone_size: medium-sized

cdr3_aa: CATSDRGFTDEQFF
cdr3_nt: TGTGCCACCAGTGACAGGGGGTTCACAGATGAGCAGTTCTTC
j_call: TRBJ2-1
cdr3_length: 14
v_call: TRBV24-1
d_call: TRBD1
clone_size: NA

cdr3_aa: CASSYERDAEAFF
cdr3_nt: TGTGCCAGCAGTTACGAACGGGACGCTGAAGCTTTCTTT
j_call: TRBJ1-1
cdr3_length: 13
v_call: TRBV28
d_call: NA
clone_size: NA

cdr3_aa: CASSPHLGTEAFF
cdr3_nt: TGTGCCAGCAGCCCCCACTTAGGCACTGAAGCTTTCTTT
j_call: TRBJ1-1
cdr3_length: 13
v_call: TRBV3-1
d_call: NA
clone_size: many

cdr3_aa: CASSFGRNTEAFF
cdr3_nt: TGTGCCAGCAGCTTCGGGAGAAACACTGAAGCTTTCTTT
j_call: TRBJ1-1
cdr3_length: 13
v_call: TRBV7-2
d_call: NA
clone_size: many

cdr3_aa: CSAGGGAGRDNEQFF
cdr3_nt: TGCAGTGCAGGGGGGGGAGCGGGACGGGACAATGAGCAGTTCTTC
j_call: TRBJ2-1
cdr3_length: 15
v_call: TRBV20-1
d_call: NA
clone_size: few

cdr3_aa: CASSPVTSGRSRTGELFF
cdr3_nt: TGTGCCAGTAGCCCCGTGACTAGCGGGAGGTCGCGCACCGGGGAGCTGTTTTTT
j_call: TRBJ2-2
cdr3_length: 18
v_call: TRBV19
d_call: TRBD2
clone_size: many

cdr3_aa: CASSTIAGGTADTQYF
cdr3_nt: TGTGCCAGCAGTACAATAGCGGGAGGGACGGCAGATACGCAGTATTTT
j_call: TRBJ2-3
cdr3_length: 16
v_call: TRBV28
d_call: TRBD2
clone_size: many

cdr3_aa: CATSAPGPTDTQYF
cdr3_nt: TGTGCCACCAGTGCCCCGGGGCCCACAGATACGCAGTATTTT
j_call: TRBJ2-3
cdr3_length: 14
v_call: TRBV24-1
d_call: NA
clone_size: many

cdr3_aa: CASSYRTGKANEKLFF
cdr3_nt: TGTGCCAGCAGTTACCGGACAGGGAAGGCGAATGAAAAACTGTTTTTT
j_call: TRBJ1-4
cdr3_length: 16
v_call: TRBV6-6
d_call: TRBD1
clone_size: many

cdr3_aa: CASSLVASGRASGTDTQYF
cdr3_nt: TGTGCCAGCAGCTTGGTTGCTAGCGGGAGGGCCTCGGGCACAGATACGCAGTATTTT
j_call: TRBJ2-3
cdr3_length: 19
v_call: TRBV5-6
d_call: TRBD2
clone_size: many

cdr3_aa: CSARVRGGNTGELFF
cdr3_nt: TGCAGTGCTAGAGTCCGCGGGGGGAACACCGGGGAGCTGTTTTTT
j_call: TRBJ2-2
cdr3_length: 15
v_call: TRBV20-1
d_call: TRBD2
clone_size: few

cdr3_aa: CASSPNTGELFF
cdr3_nt: TGTGCCAGCAGCCCCAACACCGGGGAGCTGTTTTTT
j_call: TRBJ2-2
cdr3_length: 12
v_call: TRBV11-3
d_call: NA
clone_size: medium-sized

cdr3_aa: CASSLVLLEREQFF
cdr3_nt: TGTGCCAGCAGCTTAGTCCTCTTAGAGCGAGAGCAGTTCTTC
j_call: TRBJ2-1
cdr3_length: 14
v_call: TRBV7-9
d_call: NA
clone_size: few

cdr3_aa: CAWTQGGDTEAFF
cdr3_nt: TGTGCCTGGACGCAGGGAGGTGATACTGAAGCTTTCTTT
j_call: TRBJ1-1
cdr3_length: 13
v_call: TRBV30
d_call: NA
clone_size: many

cdr3_aa: CASSPPLGEKDEQFF
cdr3_nt: TGTGCCAGCTCACCTCCCTTGGGGGAGAAAGATGAGCAGTTCTTC
j_call: TRBJ2-1
cdr3_length: 15
v_call: TRBV18
d_call: NA
clone_size: few

cdr3_aa: CASSETDNYGYTF
cdr3_nt: TGTGCCAGCAGTGAAACTGATAACTATGGCTACACCTTC
j_call: TRBJ1-2
cdr3_length: 13
v_call: TRBV6-1
d_call: NA
clone_size: few

cdr3_aa: CSASRQRGASMSYEQYF
cdr3_nt: TGCAGTGCCAGCAGGCAGCGGGGGGCCTCGATGAGTTACGAGCAGTACTTC
j_call: TRBJ2-7
cdr3_length: 17
v_call: TRBV20-1
d_call: TRBD2
clone_size: NA

cdr3_aa: CASSPWAGGEADTQYF
cdr3_nt: TGCGCCAGCAGCCCGTGGGCCGGGGGGGAGGCAGATACGCAGTATTTT
j_call: TRBJ2-3
cdr3_length: 16
v_call: TRBV5-1
d_call: TRBD2
clone_size: few

cdr3_aa: CASSFAQGREQYF
cdr3_nt: TGTGCCAGCAGCTTCGCACAGGGGAGGGAGCAGTACTTC
j_call: TRBJ2-7
cdr3_length: 13
v_call: TRBV7-3
d_call: NA
clone_size: many

cdr3_aa: CASSGGLYQETQYF
cdr3_nt: TGTGCCAGCAGCGGAGGGCTGTACCAAGAGACCCAGTACTTC
j_call: TRBJ2-5
cdr3_length: 14
v_call: TRBV12-3/TRBV12-4
d_call: NA
clone_size: many

cdr3_aa: CVWSGGGETQYF
cdr3_nt: TGTGTCTGGAGCGGGGGCGGAGAGACCCAGTACTTC
j_call: TRBJ2-5
cdr3_length: 12
v_call: TRBV30
d_call: TRBD2
clone_size: many

cdr3_aa: CASSPGRSDTQYF
cdr3_nt: TGTGCCAGCAGTCCCGGGAGATCAGATACGCAGTATTTT
j_call: TRBJ2-3
cdr3_length: 13
v_call: TRBV5-6
d_call: NA
clone_size: many